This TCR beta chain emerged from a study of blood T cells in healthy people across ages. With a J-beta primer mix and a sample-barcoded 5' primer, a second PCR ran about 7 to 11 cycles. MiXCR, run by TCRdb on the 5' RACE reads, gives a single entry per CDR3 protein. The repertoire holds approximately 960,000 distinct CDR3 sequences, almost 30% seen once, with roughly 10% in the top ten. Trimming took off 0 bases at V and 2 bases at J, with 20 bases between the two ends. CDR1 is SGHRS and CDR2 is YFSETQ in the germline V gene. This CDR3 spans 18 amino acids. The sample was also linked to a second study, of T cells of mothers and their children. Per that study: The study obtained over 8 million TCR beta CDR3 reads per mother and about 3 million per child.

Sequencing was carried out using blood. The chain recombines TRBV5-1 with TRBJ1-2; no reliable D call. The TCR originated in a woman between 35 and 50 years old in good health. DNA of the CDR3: TGCGCCAGCAGCTTGGGCCCCTTAGGGTCACAAATAAACTATGGCTACACCTTC. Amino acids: CASSLGPLGSQINYGYTF.